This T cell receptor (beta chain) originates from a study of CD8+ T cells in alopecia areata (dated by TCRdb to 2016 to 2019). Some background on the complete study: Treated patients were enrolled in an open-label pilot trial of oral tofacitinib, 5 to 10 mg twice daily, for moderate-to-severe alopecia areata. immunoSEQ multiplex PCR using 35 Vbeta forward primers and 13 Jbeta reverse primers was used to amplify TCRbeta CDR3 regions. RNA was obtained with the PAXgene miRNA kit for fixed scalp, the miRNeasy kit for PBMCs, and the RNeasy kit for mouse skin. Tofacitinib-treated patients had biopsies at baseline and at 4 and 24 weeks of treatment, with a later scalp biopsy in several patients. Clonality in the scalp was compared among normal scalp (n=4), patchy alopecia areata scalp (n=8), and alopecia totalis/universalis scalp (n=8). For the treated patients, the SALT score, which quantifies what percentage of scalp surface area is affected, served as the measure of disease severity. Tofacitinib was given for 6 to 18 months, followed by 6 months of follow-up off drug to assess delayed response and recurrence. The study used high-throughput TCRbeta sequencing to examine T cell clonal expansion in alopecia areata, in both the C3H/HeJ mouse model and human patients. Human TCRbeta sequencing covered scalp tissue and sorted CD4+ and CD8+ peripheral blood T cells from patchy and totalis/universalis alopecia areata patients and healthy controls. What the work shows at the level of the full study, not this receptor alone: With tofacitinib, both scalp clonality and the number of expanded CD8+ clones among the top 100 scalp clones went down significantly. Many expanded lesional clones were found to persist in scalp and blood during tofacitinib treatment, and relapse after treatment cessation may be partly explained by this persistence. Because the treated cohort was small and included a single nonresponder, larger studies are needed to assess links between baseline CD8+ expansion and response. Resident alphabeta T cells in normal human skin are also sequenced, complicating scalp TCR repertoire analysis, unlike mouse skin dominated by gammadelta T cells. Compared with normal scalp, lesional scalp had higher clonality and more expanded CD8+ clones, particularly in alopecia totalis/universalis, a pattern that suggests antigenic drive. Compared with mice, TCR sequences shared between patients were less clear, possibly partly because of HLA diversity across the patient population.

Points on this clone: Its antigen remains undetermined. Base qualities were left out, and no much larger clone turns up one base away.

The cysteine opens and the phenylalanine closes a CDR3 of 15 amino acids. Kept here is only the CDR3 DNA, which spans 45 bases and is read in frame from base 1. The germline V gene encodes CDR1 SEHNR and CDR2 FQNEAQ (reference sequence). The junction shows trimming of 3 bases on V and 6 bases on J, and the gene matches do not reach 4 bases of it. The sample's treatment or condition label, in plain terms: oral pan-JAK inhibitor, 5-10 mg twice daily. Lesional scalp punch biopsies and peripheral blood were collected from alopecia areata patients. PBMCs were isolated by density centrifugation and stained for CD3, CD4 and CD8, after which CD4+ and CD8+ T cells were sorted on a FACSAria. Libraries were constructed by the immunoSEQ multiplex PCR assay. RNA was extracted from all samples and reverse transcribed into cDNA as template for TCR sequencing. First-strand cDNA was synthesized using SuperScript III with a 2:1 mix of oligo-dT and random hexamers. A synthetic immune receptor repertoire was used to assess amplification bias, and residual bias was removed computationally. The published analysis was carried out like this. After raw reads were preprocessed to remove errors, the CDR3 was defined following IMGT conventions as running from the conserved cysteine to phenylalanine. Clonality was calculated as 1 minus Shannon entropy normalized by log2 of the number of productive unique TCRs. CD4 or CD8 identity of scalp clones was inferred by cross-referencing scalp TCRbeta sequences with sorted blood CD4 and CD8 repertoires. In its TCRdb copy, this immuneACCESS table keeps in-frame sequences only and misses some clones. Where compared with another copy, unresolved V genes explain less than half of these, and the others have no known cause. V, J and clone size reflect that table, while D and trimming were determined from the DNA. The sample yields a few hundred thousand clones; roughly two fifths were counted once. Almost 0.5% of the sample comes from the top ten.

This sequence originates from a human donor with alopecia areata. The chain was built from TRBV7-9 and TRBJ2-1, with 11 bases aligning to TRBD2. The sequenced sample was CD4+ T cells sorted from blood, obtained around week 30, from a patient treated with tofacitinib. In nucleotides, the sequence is TGTGCCAGCAGCTTGGGACTAGCGGAAATCAATGAGCAGTTCTTC. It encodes CASSLGLAEINEQFF.